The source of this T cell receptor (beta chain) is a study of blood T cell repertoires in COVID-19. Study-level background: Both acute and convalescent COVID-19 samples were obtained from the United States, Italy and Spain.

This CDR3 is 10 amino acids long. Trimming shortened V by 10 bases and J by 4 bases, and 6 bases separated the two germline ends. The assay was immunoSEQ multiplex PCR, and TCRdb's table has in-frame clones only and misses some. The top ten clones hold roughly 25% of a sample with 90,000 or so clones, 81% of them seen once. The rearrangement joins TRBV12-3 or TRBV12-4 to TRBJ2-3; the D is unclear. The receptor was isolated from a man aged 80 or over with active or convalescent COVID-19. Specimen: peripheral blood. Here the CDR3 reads CATAADTQYF. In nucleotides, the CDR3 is TGTGCCACGGCGGCAGATACGCAGTATTTT.